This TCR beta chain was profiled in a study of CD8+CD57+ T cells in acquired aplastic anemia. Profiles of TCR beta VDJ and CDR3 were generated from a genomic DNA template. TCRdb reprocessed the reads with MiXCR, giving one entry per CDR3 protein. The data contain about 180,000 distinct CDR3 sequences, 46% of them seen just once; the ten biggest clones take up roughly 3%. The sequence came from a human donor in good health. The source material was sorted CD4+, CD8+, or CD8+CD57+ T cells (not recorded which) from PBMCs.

CDR3 residues: CASSGRQGEKLFF. The DNA of the CDR3 is TGTGCCAGCAGCGGGAGACAGGGTGAAAAACTGTTTTTT. The chain combines TRBV7-9 with TRBJ1-4; 7 bases line up with TRBD1. Germline CDR1 is SEHNR and CDR2 is FQNEAQ (reference sequence). Trimming cost V 5 bases and J 7 bases; bases outside gene matches: 4. This CDR3 has 13 residues.